Listed below are T cell receptor beta chains from one sample, sequenced in a study of vaccination and CD4 T cells after COVID-19. TCRdb processed the PCR reads anew with MiXCR; each CDR3 protein has one entry. This sample yields tens of thousands of distinct CDR3 sequences, of which under 65% are seen a single time; 1% to 1.2% belongs to the top ten. The material was CD4+ T cells from blood, obtained before SARS-CoV-2 vaccination. These receptors came from a human donor who had recovered from COVID-19. Both conserved end residues are trimmed from each CDR3.

V gene | CDR3 protein
TRBV7-9 | ASTSDGGSEAF
TRBV4-2 | ASSQKRRYPGQGVSDEKLF
TRBV7-3 | ASRQSRDGEQF
TRBV2 | ASRALRTTDTQY
TRBV20-1 | SARVNNNYGYT
TRBV6-1 | ASSATSNYGYT
TRBV6-1 | ASISAAGQGGSPLH
TRBV2 | ASTRGYNGELF
TRBV11-3 | ASSLGPRNVEAF
TRBV30 | AWSQSLQETQY
TRBV15 | ATSRDRADYNEQF
TRBV20-1 | SARDVAGGGSYNEQF
TRBV7-2 | ASSWTLRKGETQY
TRBV6-1 | ASSEYLTVTTNEKLF
TRBV27 | ASSRSHNQPQH
TRBV29-1 | SVGRADTQY
TRBV10-3 | AISESERRDTQY
TRBV7-2 | ASSSRVNTEAF
TRBV2 | ASRERGDSSPLH
TRBV7-2 | ASSPTSGSLNEQF
TRBV5-4 | ASSLIVGEGYT
TRBV10-3 | AISEGLAGGTDTQY
TRBV6-1 | ASRRASSGETQY
TRBV21-1 | ASSKETSDQETQY
TRBV2 | ASTDGQVGYGYT
TRBV20-1 | SAPSTGTDTQY
TRBV9 | ASSVVTSGIDTQY
TRBV19 | ASSTTGRAGELF
TRBV20-1 | SARDTKSTDTQY
TRBV15 | ATSRDGTAEKLF
TRBV21-1 | ASRGQSTSSYNSPLH
TRBV5-4 | ASSAGTSNYGYT
TRBV7-2 | ASSLLVGENEKLF
TRBV6-5 | ASSYYSGSYTYEQY
TRBV6-1 | ASSDQPMNTEAF
TRBV24-1 | ATSDLKTSYEQF
TRBV5-1 | ASSFELAGVSDTQY
TRBV20-1 | SATGRTTGELF
TRBV28 | ASIVTSGSVNEQF
TRBV20-1 | SAKTDSPEKLF
TRBV2 | ASRGLAGVDTQY
TRBV20-1 | SAQTGTASSYNEQF
TRBV7-9 | ASSLQGDNEQF
TRBV20-1 | SALTSGRARGEQY
TRBV20-1 | SAKGGEGTDTQY
TRBV20-1 | SAPGTGLRKLF
TRBV20-1 | SAREGLFDRGYSNQPQH
TRBV2 | ASMGQQETQY
TRBV6-1 | ASSKRDGTGSNEQF
TRBV7-3 | ASSLRSGGLGTEAF
TRBV6-5 | ASSYGGDPGYT
TRBV7-9 | ASSPNAGELF
TRBV20-1 | SARQKNQPQH
TRBV2 | ASSEIGNQPQH
TRBV12-3/TRBV12-4 | ASSLYDRGLQPQH